The 7 T cell receptor beta chains below all came from one sample that was sequenced in a study of T cell repertoires in aging, cancer and after chemotherapy. Multiplex touch-down PCR with TRB-A/B primers amplified rearranged V-D-J TRB sequences. Via MiXCR, TCRdb re-called the multiplex PCR reads, giving one row per CDR3 protein. The sample records 5,000 to 8,000 distinct CDR3 sequences, 30% being singletons. Amplification of TCR beta used genomic DNA extracted from peripheral blood. The sequenced sample was blood. The receptor set was obtained from a human donor with a blood cancer.

This clonotype rates as medium-sized. The V call is TRBV27, the J call TRBJ2-7; TRBD1 aligns across 10 bases. Germline assignment: CDR1 MNHEY and CDR2 SMNVEV (reference sequence). V lost 5 bases, J lost 1 base, and 5 bases stayed unmatched. The CDR3 consists of 15 residues. The CDR3 DNA reads as TGTGCCAGCAGTCCGACAGGGGGCTCTTCCTACGAGCAGTACTTC. Amino acids: CASSPTGGSSYEQYF.

This clonotype has more than one count but fewer than ten. The genes are TRBV20-1 and TRBJ2-3, with TRBD2 matching 7 bases. Germline lookup yields CDR1 DFQATT and CDR2 SNEGSKA (reference sequence). There are 17 residues in the CDR3. Unmatched junction bases numbered 17, after V lost 3 bases and J lost 5 bases. The CDR3 DNA sequence: TGCAGTGCTAGGCGTGCGGGCGGCGGGAGTGCTAAAGATACGCAGTATTTT. Protein: CSARRAGGGSAKDTQYF.

This clonotype is medium-sized (0.01 to 0.1%) within its sample. The chain employs TRBV5-1 and TRBJ2-5; D call uncertain. Germline CDR1 reads SGHRS; CDR2 reads YFSETQ. With 8 bases removed from V and 5 bases from J, the gap between germline ends came to 16 bases. The CDR3 sequence is 13 residues long. CDR3 sequence: CARSPRVPETQYF. The CDR3 region has the DNA TGCGCCAGGTCCCCCCGAGTGCCCGAGACCCAGTACTTC. Full variable domain (rest looked up from reference TRBV5-1 and TRBJ2-5): KAGVTQTPRYLIKTRGQQVTLSCSPISGHRSVSWYQQTPGQGLQFLFEYFSETQRNKGNFPGRFSGRQFSNSRSEMNVSTLELGDSALYLCARSPRVPETQYFGPGTRLLVL.

By its share, this clonotype is medium-sized. V usage is TRBV13 and J usage is TRBJ1-2, with TRBD1 identical over 9 bases. This CDR3 comprises 16 residues. Trimming cost V 1 base and J 7 bases; bases outside gene matches: 10. The germline gives CDR1 PRHDT, CDR2 FYEKMQ (reference sequence). In DNA form, the CDR3 reads TGTGCCAGCAGCTTAGACCCGGGACAGGGTAATGGTGGCTACACCTTC. Translating gives CASSLDPGQGNGGYTF.

The V gene is TRBV20-1, the J gene TRBJ2-7, with 12 bases fitting TRBD2. The V gene's germline CDR1 is DFQATT and CDR2 SNEGSKA (reference sequence). V shed 4 bases and J 3 bases; nucleotides not matched to a gene: 1. The CDR3 loop spans 13 amino acids. The CDR3 sequence is CSAKLAGGYEQYF. In nucleotides, the CDR3 is TGCAGTGCTAAACTAGCGGGAGGCTACGAGCAGTACTTC.

This clonotype ranks as medium-sized. CDR3 coding DNA: TGTGCCAGCAGTCCCTTCCGGGGGTCCTACGAGCAGTACTTC. This translates into CASSPFRGSYEQYF. The chain uses TRBV27 and TRBJ2-7, with D possibly matching TRBD2 (6 bases). The CDR3 loop spans 14 amino acids. Germline CDR1 is MNHEY and CDR2 is SMNVEV (reference sequence). The V end lost 5 bases, the J end lost 1 base, and 12 bases lay between the germline ends.

The chain combines TRBV12-3 or TRBV12-4 with TRBJ2-1; 7 bases agree with TRBD1. The CDR3 has 15 amino acids. The V segment lost 6 bases and the J segment 5 bases; nucleotides outside the gene matches: 10. The CDR3 sequence is CASRVSGGGNNEQFF. DNA for the CDR3: TGTGCCAGCAGGGTCTCAGGGGGTGGCAACAATGAGCAGTTCTTC.